This is a list of T cell receptor beta chains from one sample in a study of T cells of healthy individuals. TCRdb called the 5' RACE reads again in MiXCR, with one record for every CDR3 protein. The sample comprises just over 40,000 distinct CDR3 sequences, about 4.2% of which are singletons, and over 9% rests with the top ten. These receptors were obtained from a human donor in good health. Both conserved end residues are part of each CDR3. Rows may omit the clone size; those that give it use once, few, many or a size class.

CDR3aa	v_gene	j_gene	abundance
CASSSLVSGGTKETQYF	TRBV4-1	TRBJ2-5	many
CSASSGWGDTQYF	TRBV20-1	TRBJ2-3	few
CASSVTRSYNEQFF	TRBV27	TRBJ2-1	many
CASSLRHGDAEAFF	TRBV12-3/TRBV12-4	TRBJ1-1	many
CASSLRTGGLRREIYNSPLHF	TRBV12-3/TRBV12-4	TRBJ1-6	few
CASSLGLAGVETQYF	TRBV7-3	TRBJ2-5	many
CASSRQVYEQYF	TRBV18	TRBJ2-7	few
CSARGTVNTEAFF	TRBV20-1	TRBJ1-1	many
CASSQESGQGYEKLFF	TRBV4-2	TRBJ1-4	many
CASSSISYEQYF	TRBV6-2/TRBV6-3	TRBJ2-7	many
CASSFSNQPQHF	TRBV12-3/TRBV12-4	TRBJ1-5	NA
CASSQDWMGAEQFF	TRBV14	TRBJ2-1	many
CASSQGAGRVNTEAFF	TRBV3-1	TRBJ1-1	NA
CASSDTIFGRADTQYF	TRBV6-4	TRBJ2-3	many
CASSLVAGVGIDTQYF	TRBV5-4	TRBJ2-3	many
CASSLTGGGDTQYF	TRBV3-1	TRBJ2-3	few
CASILGTANGYTF	TRBV2	TRBJ1-2	once
CASSQVRNNEQFF	TRBV4-1	TRBJ2-1	many
CSAQGGDRSYGYTF	TRBV20-1	TRBJ1-2	many
CASSRQGGEQFF	TRBV6-5	TRBJ2-1	NA
CASSQSGSNTEAFF	TRBV12-3/TRBV12-4	TRBJ1-1	many
CASSRSQGAGATDTQYF	TRBV4-2	TRBJ2-3	few
CASSRTGGEEQYF	TRBV12-3/TRBV12-4	TRBJ2-7	few
CASSEAGTGGTEAFF	TRBV6-1	TRBJ1-1	few
CASSSGWGREQYF	TRBV12-3/TRBV12-4	TRBJ2-7	many
CASSDAGGGYNEQFF	TRBV6-4	TRBJ2-1	NA
CASSIAGTNTEAFF	TRBV19	TRBJ1-1	NA
CASSQDSIGVNTEAFF	TRBV4-3	TRBJ1-1	many
CASSEKGVVGTEAFF	TRBV2	TRBJ1-1	few
CASSEERNRGQPQHF	TRBV2	TRBJ1-5	many
CASGGWRGPKTGYGYTF	TRBV27	TRBJ1-2	NA
CASSLTRADQPQHF	TRBV12-3/TRBV12-4	TRBJ1-5	many
CASSERPTSTDTQYF	TRBV2	TRBJ2-3	many
CASSQTGIIEAFF	TRBV11-2	TRBJ1-1	few
CASSEGQGGTDTQYF	TRBV6-4	TRBJ2-3	many
CASTAGSANKEYF	TRBV7-9	TRBJ2-7	many
CASSLLQLANVLTF	TRBV2	TRBJ2-6	many
CASSEEGQGLGGYTF	TRBV6-1	TRBJ1-2	NA
CAITNGQGSHGYTF	TRBV10-3	TRBJ1-2	many
CASSRGLVLAKNIQYF	TRBV6-1	TRBJ2-4	many
CASRVTAGETQYF	TRBV6-2/TRBV6-3	TRBJ2-5	NA
CASSQEGTSGHNEQFF	TRBV4-2	TRBJ2-1	many
CASSQETSNTGELFF	TRBV4-1	TRBJ2-2	many
CASSADEATEAFF	TRBV6-1	TRBJ1-1	few
CAIEEAGKAGGEQFF	TRBV10-3	TRBJ2-1	many
CASTKGGSGEQYF	TRBV6-2/TRBV6-3	TRBJ2-7	NA
CASSFSYRMPNEKLFF	TRBV28	TRBJ1-4	many
CASSPSGVSTDTQYF	TRBV6-2/TRBV6-3	TRBJ2-3	NA
CSATPARWGSPLHF	TRBV20-1	TRBJ1-6	many
CASSLETGELFF	TRBV28	TRBJ2-2	many
CASSLGPRSYEQYF	TRBV12-3/TRBV12-4	TRBJ2-7	many
CASSLETGLRNKYF	TRBV11-2	TRBJ2-3	many
CSAKVRNSPLHF	TRBV20-1	TRBJ1-6	many
CASSPRGRGGTGELFF	TRBV11-3	TRBJ2-2	many
CASSQGYSNQPQHF	TRBV3-1	TRBJ1-5	many
CASSPLGQGGTDTQYF	TRBV7-3	TRBJ2-3	many
CSARDRASGANVLTF	TRBV20-1	TRBJ2-6	many
CASIPPRRHLGGETQYF	TRBV23-1	TRBJ2-5	NA
CASSPGGAYEQYF	TRBV7-9	TRBJ2-7	few
CASSPSLGTDTQYF	TRBV11-2	TRBJ2-3	many